These 31 T cell receptor beta chains were sequenced from one sample in a study of monozygotic twins with inflammatory bowel disease. With the 5' RACE reads reprocessed, TCRdb shows one record per CDR3 protein and no DNA. Recorded for this sample: around 220,000 distinct CDR3 sequences. Specimen: blood. These receptor sequences come from a human donor with ulcerative colitis or Crohn's disease, or a healthy co-twin of an affected twin (not recorded which).

The V call is TRBV5-1, the J call TRBJ1-2. In germline, CDR1 is SGHRS, CDR2 YFSETQ. The CDR3 extends over 14 amino acids. The CDR3 loop is CASSPGSINYGYTF. Full variable domain (remainder filled in from reference TRBV5-1 and TRBJ1-2): KAGVTQTPRYLIKTRGQQVTLSCSPISGHRSVSWYQQTPGQGLQFLFEYFSETQRNKGNFPGRFSGRQFSNSRSEMNVSTLELGDSALYLCASSPGSINYGYTFGSGTRLTVV.

This rearrangement joins TRBV5-6 to TRBJ2-1. The CDR3 totals 16 residues. Per the germline V gene, CDR1 is SGHDT and CDR2 is YYEEEE. CDR3 loop: CASSLVAGSSYNEQFF. The whole variable domain, filled in from reference TRBV5-6 and TRBJ2-1, reads DAGVTQSPTHLIKTRGQQVTLRCSPKSGHDTVSWYQQALGQGPQFIFQYYEEEERQRGNFPDRFSGHQFPNYSSELNVNALLLGDSALYLCASSLVAGSSYNEQFFGPGTRLTVL.

This chain links TRBV7-9 with TRBJ1-2. Germline values: CDR1 SEHNR, CDR2 FQNEAQ (reference sequence). This CDR3 comprises 12 residues. This CDR3 is CASSRGPAGYTF.

The V and J genes are TRBV29-1 and TRBJ2-7; the D call of TRBD1 rests on TCRdb alone, since no DNA is present to check it. CDR1 and CDR2 (germline): SQVTM, ANQGSEA. This CDR3 has 14 amino acids. The CDR3 reads CSVDKDRRGYEQYF.

This rearrangement joins TRBV2 to TRBJ1-1; without DNA, the TCRdb call of TRBD1 cannot be checked. The CDR3 is 16 residues long. CDR1 and CDR2 from the germline V gene are SNHLY and FYNNEI. The CDR3 loop is CASSEVHPGQGTEAFF. Full variable domain (remainder filled in from reference TRBV2 and TRBJ1-1): EPEVTQTPSHQVTQMGQEVILRCVPISNHLYFYWYRQILGQKVEFLVSFYNNEISEKSEIFDDQFSVERPDGSNFTLKIRSTKLEDSAMYFCASSEVHPGQGTEAFFGQGTRLTVV.

V and J are TRBV29-1 and TRBJ1-1. Germline assignment: CDR1 SQVTM and CDR2 ANQGSEA. The CDR3 sequence is 14 residues long. The CDR3 protein is CSVEGELMNTEAFF.

The chain links TRBV18 to TRBJ2-3; TCRdb calls TRBD1, which cannot be checked without DNA. The CDR3 length is 12 residues. In germline, CDR1 is KGHSH, CDR2 LQKENI. The CDR3 here is CASARGLDTQYF.

The V and J genes are TRBV15 and TRBJ2-3. The CDR3 totals 14 residues. The V gene's germline CDR1 is LNHNV and CDR2 YYDKDF (reference sequence). The CDR3 here is CATSRAQGTDTQYF.

The chain uses TRBV18 and TRBJ2-1; TCRdb's D call of TRBD1 is untestable without DNA. Per germline, CDR1 KGHSH and CDR2 LQKENI. The CDR3 has 16 residues. This CDR3 is CASSFQAGGHYNEQFF.

The chain couples TRBV5-6 to TRBJ1-5. The CDR3 has 14 amino acids. Germline V CDR1 and CDR2: SGHDT, YYEEEE. CDR3 protein: CASSLRGNNQPQHF.

This chain links TRBV7-6 with TRBJ1-1; TCRdb reports TRBD1, a call that lacks DNA to check it against. CDR3 length: 15 residues. CDR1 SGHVS and CDR2 FNYEAQ come from the germline V gene. The CDR3 region is CASSLALSEGAEAFF.

The chain is built from TRBV12-3 or TRBV12-4 and TRBJ2-3; TCRdb's assignment of TRBD1 cannot be checked, as there is no DNA. The CDR3 sequence is 13 residues long. The CDR3 protein is CASIPAKTDTQYF.

The CDR3 reads CASSPSIPRGQPQHF. The chain uses TRBV6-1 and TRBJ1-5; checking the TCRdb D call of TRBD1 is not possible without DNA. Germline assignment: CDR1 MNHNS and CDR2 SASEGT. The CDR3 runs to 15 residues.

V and J are TRBV19 and TRBJ1-1. The CDR3 spans 18 residues. Looked up from germline, CDR1 is LNHDA and CDR2 is SQIVND (reference sequence). CDR3: CASSIPLGRASPNTEAFF.

This chain joins TRBV12-3 or TRBV12-4 and TRBJ2-1; TCRdb names TRBD1, which stays unverified in the absence of DNA. CDR3 length: 16 residues. The CDR3 protein is CASSFYIVRGFNEQFF.

The rearrangement joins TRBV5-1 to TRBJ1-4; TCRdb outputs TRBD1, but without DNA this stays unchecked. The CDR3 sequence is 14 residues long. Germline loops: CDR1 SGHRS, CDR2 YFSETQ. This chain's CDR3 is CASSLGTADEKLFF.

The rearrangement links TRBV5-1 to TRBJ2-5; TCRdb picks TRBD1, but there is no DNA to check that call. Germline CDR1 SGHRS, CDR2 YFSETQ. The CDR3 sequence is 14 residues long. CDR3: CASGQGSTQETQYF. The complete variable domain, with remaining parts taken from reference TRBV5-1 and TRBJ2-5, reads KAGVTQTPRYLIKTRGQQVTLSCSPISGHRSVSWYQQTPGQGLQFLFEYFSETQRNKGNFPGRFSGRQFSNSRSEMNVSTLELGDSALYLCASGQGSTQETQYFGPGTRLLVL.

The chain joins TRBV4-1 to TRBJ1-2; TCRdb picks TRBD1, but there is no DNA to check that call. The germline V gene has CDR1 MGHRA and CDR2 YSYEKL. The CDR3 sequence is 14 residues long. The CDR3 protein is CASSQGDSLYGYTF.

This chain connects TRBV28 to TRBJ1-2; with no DNA, the TCRdb D assignment of TRBD1 cannot be verified. Per the germline V gene, CDR1 is MDHEN and CDR2 is SYDVKM. This CDR3 is built from 14 residues. The CDR3 loop is CASSLVQGNYGYTF.

The V gene is TRBV3-1, the J gene TRBJ2-7; TCRdb picks TRBD2, but there is no DNA to check that call. Germline CDR1 is LGHDT and CDR2 is YNNKEL (reference sequence). This CDR3 contains 13 residues. CDR3 loop: CASSQYAEDEQYF.

The chain uses TRBV13 and TRBJ2-1; the D gene TCRdb calls, TRBD2, cannot be checked with no DNA. Germline CDR1 and CDR2: PRHDT and FYEKMQ (reference sequence). This CDR3 contains 15 residues. This CDR3 is CATALGGFSINEQFF.

This chain joins TRBV11-2 and TRBJ1-1; the D gene TCRdb calls, TRBD1, cannot be checked with no DNA. The germline V gene encodes CDR1 SGHAT and CDR2 FQNNGV. The CDR3 contains 14 residues. The CDR3 spells CASSTRTGHTEAFF.

The rearrangement links TRBV20-1 to TRBJ1-2; TCRdb gives TRBD1 as the D gene, but with no DNA this cannot be confirmed. The CDR3 has 14 amino acids. CDR1 DFQATT and CDR2 SNEGSKA come from the germline V gene (reference sequence). The CDR3 region is CSAPSRGFSIDYTF.

The chain links TRBV20-1 to TRBJ2-2; there is no DNA to check the TCRdb D call of TRBD2. The germline V gene has CDR1 DFQATT and CDR2 SNEGSKA (reference sequence). CDR3 length: 16 amino acids. The CDR3: CSARDRLAGGGGELFF.

The chain has TRBV12-3 or TRBV12-4 and TRBJ2-2; TCRdb's D call, TRBD1, is unchecked because there is no DNA. This CDR3 is 16 amino acids long. CDR3 sequence reads: CASSPPRGVGTGELFF.

The chain recombines TRBV4-3 with TRBJ2-1; the D call from TCRdb, TRBD2, cannot be confirmed without DNA. CDR1 is LGHNA and CDR2 is YSLEER in the germline V gene. The CDR3 is 18 residues long. The CDR3 spells CASSPSSLAAIYYNEQFF.

The chain combines TRBV29-1 with TRBJ2-3. From germline, CDR1 is SQVTM and CDR2 ANQGSEA. CDR3 length: 13 residues. The CDR3 is CSVGQILTDTQYF.

This chain uses TRBV6-1 with TRBJ2-1; there is no DNA to check the TCRdb D call of TRBD2. This CDR3 is built from 17 residues. Per the germline V gene, CDR1 is MNHNS and CDR2 is SASEGT. CDR3 amino acids: CASSQGLADYTYNEQFF.

The rearrangement links TRBV20-1 to TRBJ2-7; TCRdb lists TRBD1, though no DNA is available to test this call. The germline V gene has CDR1 DFQATT and CDR2 SNEGSKA (reference sequence). The CDR3 consists of 14 residues. The CDR3 loop reads CSARTGQGLAEQYF.

The chain employs TRBV7-6 and TRBJ2-1; lacking DNA, the TRBD1 call made by TCRdb goes unchecked. The CDR3 sequence is 19 residues long. Germline CDR1 reads SGHVS; CDR2 reads FNYEAQ. The CDR3: CASSYPIGSAGPPYNEQFF.

The chain has TRBV7-2 and TRBJ2-3. The CDR3 has 13 residues. Germline CDR1 and CDR2: SGHTA and FQGNSA. The CDR3 reads CASSAQRTDTQYF.